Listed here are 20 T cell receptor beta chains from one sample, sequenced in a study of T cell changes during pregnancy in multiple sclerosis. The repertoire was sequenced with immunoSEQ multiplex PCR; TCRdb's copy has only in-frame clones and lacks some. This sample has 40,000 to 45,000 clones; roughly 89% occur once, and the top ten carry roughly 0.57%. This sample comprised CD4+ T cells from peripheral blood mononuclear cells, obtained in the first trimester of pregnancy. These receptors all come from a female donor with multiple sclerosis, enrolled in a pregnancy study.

DNA for the CDR3: TGTGCCAGCAGTGACGGGGTAGGGGTAAGATACAATGAGCAGTTCTTC. Protein sequence: CASSDGVGVRYNEQFF. The chain has TRBV6-4 and TRBJ2-1; D might be TRBD1 (5 bases). Germline values: CDR1 MRHNA, CDR2 SNTAGT. CDR3 length: 16 residues. V lost 2 bases to trimming and J lost 4 bases, with 15 bases between them.

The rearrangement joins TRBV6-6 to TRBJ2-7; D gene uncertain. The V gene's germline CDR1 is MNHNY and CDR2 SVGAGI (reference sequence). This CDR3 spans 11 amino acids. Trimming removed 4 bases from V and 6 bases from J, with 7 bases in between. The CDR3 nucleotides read TGTGCCAGCAGTTTATTTAGCGAGCAGTACTTC. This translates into CASSLFSEQYF.

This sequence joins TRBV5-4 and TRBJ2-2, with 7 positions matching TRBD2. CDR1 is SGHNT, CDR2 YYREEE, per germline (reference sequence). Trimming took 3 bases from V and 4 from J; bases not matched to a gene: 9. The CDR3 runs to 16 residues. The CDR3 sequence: CASSSPSGRTTGELFF. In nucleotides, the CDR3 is TGTGCCAGCAGCTCCCCTAGCGGACGGACCACCGGGGAGCTGTTTTTT.

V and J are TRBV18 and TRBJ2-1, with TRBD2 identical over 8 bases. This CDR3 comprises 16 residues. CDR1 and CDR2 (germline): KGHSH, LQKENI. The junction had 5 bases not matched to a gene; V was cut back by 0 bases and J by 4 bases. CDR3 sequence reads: CASSPPGLDYYNEQFF. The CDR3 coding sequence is TGTGCCAGCTCACCACCGGGACTAGATTATTACAATGAGCAGTTCTTC. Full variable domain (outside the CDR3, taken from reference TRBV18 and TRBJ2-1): NAGVMQNPRHLVRRRGQEARLRCSPMKGHSHVYWYRQLPEEGLKFMVYLQKENIIDESGMPKERFSAEFPKEGPSILRIQQVVRGDSAAYFCASSPPGLDYYNEQFFGPGTRLTVL.

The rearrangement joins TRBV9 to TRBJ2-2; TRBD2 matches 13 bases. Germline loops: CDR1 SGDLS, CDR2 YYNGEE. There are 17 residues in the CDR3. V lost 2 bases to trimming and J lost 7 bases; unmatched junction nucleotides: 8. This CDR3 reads CASSVATSGRYNGELFF. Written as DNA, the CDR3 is TGTGCCAGCAGCGTCGCGACTAGCGGGAGGTACAACGGGGAGCTGTTTTTT.

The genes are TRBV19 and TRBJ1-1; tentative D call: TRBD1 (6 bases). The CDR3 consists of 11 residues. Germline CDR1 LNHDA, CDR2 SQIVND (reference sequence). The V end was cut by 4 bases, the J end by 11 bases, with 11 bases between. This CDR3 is CASSRAGVAFF. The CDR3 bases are TGTGCCAGTAGTAGGGCAGGGGTGGCTTTCTTT. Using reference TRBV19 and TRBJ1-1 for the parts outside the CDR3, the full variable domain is DGGITQSPKYLFRKEGQNVTLSCEQNLNHDAMYWYRQDPGQGLRLIYYSQIVNDFQKGDIAEGYSVSREKKESFPLTVTSAQKNPTAFYLCASSRAGVAFFGQGTRLTVV.

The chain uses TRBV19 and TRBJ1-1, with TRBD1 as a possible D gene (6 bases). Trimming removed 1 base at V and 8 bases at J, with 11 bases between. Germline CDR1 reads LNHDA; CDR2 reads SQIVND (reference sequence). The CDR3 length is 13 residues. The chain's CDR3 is CASSIVQGREAFF. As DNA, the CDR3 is TGTGCCAGTAGTATAGTTCAGGGGAGAGAAGCTTTCTTT.

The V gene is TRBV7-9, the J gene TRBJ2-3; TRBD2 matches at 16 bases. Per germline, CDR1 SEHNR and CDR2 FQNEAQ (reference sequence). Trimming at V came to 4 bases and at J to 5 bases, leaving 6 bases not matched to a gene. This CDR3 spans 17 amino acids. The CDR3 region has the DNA TGTGCCAGCAGCTCCGGGACTAGCGGGAGGGTGGGAGATACGCAGTATTTT. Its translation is CASSSGTSGRVGDTQYF.

The CDR3 DNA follows: TGTGCCAGCGGGACAGGGGCCTCCTACGAGCAGTACTTC. Translated: CASGTGASYEQYF. V usage is TRBV6-1 and J usage is TRBJ2-7; 10 nucleotides match TRBD1. The V gene's germline CDR1 is MNHNS and CDR2 SASEGT. V lost 8 bases to trimming and J lost 0 bases; unmatched junction nucleotides: 1. The CDR3 is made up of 13 amino acids.

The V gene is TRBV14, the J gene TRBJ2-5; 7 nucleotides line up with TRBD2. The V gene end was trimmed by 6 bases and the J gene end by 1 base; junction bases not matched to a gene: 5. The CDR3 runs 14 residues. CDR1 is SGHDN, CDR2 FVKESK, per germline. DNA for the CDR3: TGTGCCAGCAGGGGAGCGGGGCTCCAAGAGACCCAGTACTTC. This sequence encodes CASRGAGLQETQYF.

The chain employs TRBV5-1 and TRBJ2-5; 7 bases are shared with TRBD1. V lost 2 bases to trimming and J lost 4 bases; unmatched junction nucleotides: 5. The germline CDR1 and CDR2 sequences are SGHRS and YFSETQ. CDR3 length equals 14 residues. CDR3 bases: TGCGCCAGCAGCTTAACAGGGGCAGGAGAGACCCAGTACTTC. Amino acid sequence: CASSLTGAGETQYF.

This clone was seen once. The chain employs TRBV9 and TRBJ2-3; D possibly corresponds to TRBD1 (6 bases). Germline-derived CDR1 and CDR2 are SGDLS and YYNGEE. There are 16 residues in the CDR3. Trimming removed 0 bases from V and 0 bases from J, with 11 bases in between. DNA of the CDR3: TGTGCCAGCAGCGTAGTGGGGGCAGTTAGCACAGATACGCAGTATTTT. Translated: CASSVVGAVSTDTQYF. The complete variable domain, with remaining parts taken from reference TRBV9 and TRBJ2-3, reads DSGVTQTPKHLITATGQRVTLRCSPRSGDLSVYWYQQSLDQGLQFLIQYYNGEERAKGNILERFSAQQFPDLHSELNLSSLELGDSALYFCASSVVGAVSTDTQYFGPGTRLTVL.

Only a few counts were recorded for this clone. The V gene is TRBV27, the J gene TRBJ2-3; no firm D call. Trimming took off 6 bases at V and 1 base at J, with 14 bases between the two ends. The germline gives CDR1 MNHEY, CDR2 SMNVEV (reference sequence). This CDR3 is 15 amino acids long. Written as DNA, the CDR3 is TGTGCCAGCAGACCGACACCATCCCGCACAGATACGCAGTATTTT. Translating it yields CASRPTPSRTDTQYF.

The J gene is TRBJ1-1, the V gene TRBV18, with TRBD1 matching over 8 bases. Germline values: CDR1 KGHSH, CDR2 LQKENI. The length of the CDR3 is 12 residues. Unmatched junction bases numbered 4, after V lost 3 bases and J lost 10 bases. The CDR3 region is CASSPSDRAAFF. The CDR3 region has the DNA TGTGCCAGCTCACCTTCGGACAGGGCAGCTTTCTTT.

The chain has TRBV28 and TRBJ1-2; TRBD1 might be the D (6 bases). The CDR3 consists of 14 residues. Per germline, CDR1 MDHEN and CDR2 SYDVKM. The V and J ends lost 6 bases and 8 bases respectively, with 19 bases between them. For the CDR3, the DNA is TGTGCCAGCAGCTACGGACAGACGTTTGGGGGCTACACCTTC. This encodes CASSYGQTFGGYTF.

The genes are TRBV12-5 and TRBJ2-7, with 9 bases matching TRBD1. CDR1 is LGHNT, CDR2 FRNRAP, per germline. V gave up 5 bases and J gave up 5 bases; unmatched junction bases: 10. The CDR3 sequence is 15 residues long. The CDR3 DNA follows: TGTGCTAGTGGTAAAGGGGACAGGGAGTACAACGAGCAGTACTTC. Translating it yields CASGKGDREYNEQYF.

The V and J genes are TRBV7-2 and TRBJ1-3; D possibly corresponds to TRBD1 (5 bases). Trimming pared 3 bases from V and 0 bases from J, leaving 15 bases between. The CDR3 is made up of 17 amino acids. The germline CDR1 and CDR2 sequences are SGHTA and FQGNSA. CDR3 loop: CASSFSRGSVSGNTIYF. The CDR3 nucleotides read TGTGCCAGCAGCTTTTCGCGGGGGTCTGTCTCTGGAAACACCATATATTTT.

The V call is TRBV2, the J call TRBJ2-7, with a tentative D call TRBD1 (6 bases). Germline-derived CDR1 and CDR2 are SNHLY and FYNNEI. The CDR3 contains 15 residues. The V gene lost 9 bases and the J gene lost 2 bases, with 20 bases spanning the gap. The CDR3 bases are TGTGCCAGGGAGATACAGGGAAATGCACCCTACGAGCAGTACTTC. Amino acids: CAREIQGNAPYEQYF.

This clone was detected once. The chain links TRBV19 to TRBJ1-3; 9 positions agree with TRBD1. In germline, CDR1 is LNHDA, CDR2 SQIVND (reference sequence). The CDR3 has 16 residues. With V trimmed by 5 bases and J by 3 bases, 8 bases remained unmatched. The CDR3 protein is CASSPRDRARGNTIYF. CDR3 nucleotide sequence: TGTGCCAGTAGTCCGAGGGACAGGGCGCGTGGAAACACCATATATTTT.

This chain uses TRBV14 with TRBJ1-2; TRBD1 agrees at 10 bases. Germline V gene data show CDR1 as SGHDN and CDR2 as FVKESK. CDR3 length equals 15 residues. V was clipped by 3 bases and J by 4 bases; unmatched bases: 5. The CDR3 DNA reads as TGTGCCAGCAGCCAGATTGGGACAGGGGCCTATGGCTACACCTTC. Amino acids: CASSQIGTGAYGYTF.